Presented here are 15 T cell receptor beta chains from one specimen sequenced in a study of T cells in Graves' hyperthyroidism and ophthalmopathy. TCR beta CDR3 regions were amplified from RNA transcripts. First-round RT-PCR of the TCR CDR3 relied on the HTBI primer set. Using its own MiXCR run on the multiplex PCR reads, TCRdb lists one record per CDR3 protein. Of around 270,000 distinct CDR3 sequences in the sample, roughly a fifth were seen once. The sequenced sample consisted of blood. These receptors were obtained from a man aged 45-65 years with Graves' ophthalmopathy.

With regard to this clonotype: The limits of the CDR3 on the DNA are not certain, so only TCRdb's listed CDR3 is given. The chain joins TRBV5-6 to TRBJ2-3; the table's D gene call, TRBD2, was not cross checked with the DNA. The length of the CDR3 is 19 amino acids, counting both ends. The germline V gene encodes CDR1 SGHDT and CDR2 YYEEEE. The CDR3 is CASSFYICSARPGADTQYF.

This clonotype was observed a handful of times. The chain employs TRBV18 and TRBJ2-1; D not certain. This CDR3 contains 14 residues. Trimming removed 0 bases from V and 6 bases from J, with 9 bases in between. Germline CDR1 KGHSH, CDR2 LQKENI. In DNA form, the CDR3 reads TGTGCCAGCTCACCACCGGGGTCGGGCAATGAGCAGTTCTTC. Encoded protein: CASSPPGSGNEQFF.

The gene calls are TRBV27 and TRBJ2-2; TRBD2 aligns across 12 bases. V lost 4 bases, J lost 9 bases, and 15 bases stayed unmatched. The germline CDR1 and CDR2 sequences are MNHEY and SMNVEV (reference sequence). This CDR3 comprises 18 residues. This chain's CDR3 is CASSSGQRLAGAGRELFF. The CDR3 region has the DNA TGTGCCAGCAGTTCGGGGCAACGACTAGCGGGAGCAGGGAGGGAGCTGTTTTTT.

Only a few counts were recorded for this clonotype. The J gene is TRBJ2-3, the V gene TRBV11-2; 7 bases are shared with TRBD1. The CDR3 runs 14 residues. Trimming cost V 5 bases and J 4 bases; bases outside gene matches: 6. Germline CDR1 reads SGHAT; CDR2 reads FQNNGV. CDR3 nucleotide sequence: TGTGCCAGCAGCCAAATACAGGGGTCAGATACGCAGTATTTT. Amino acid sequence: CASSQIQGSDTQYF.

This clonotype was recorded only once. V gene TRBV13 combines with J gene TRBJ2-1, with 11 nucleotides matching TRBD1. CDR3 size: 16 residues. With V trimmed by 1 base and J by 7 bases, 6 bases remained unmatched. CDR1 is PRHDT, CDR2 FYEKMQ, per germline (reference sequence). The CDR3 loop is CASSLDGTGGPNEQFF. Written as DNA, the CDR3 is TGTGCCAGCAGCTTAGACGGGACAGGGGGTCCGAATGAGCAGTTCTTC.

Written as DNA, the CDR3 is TGTGCCTGGACTCCCGACAGCAATAGCAATCAGCCCCAGCATTTT. Its protein is CAWTPDSNSNQPQHF. The rearrangement joins TRBV30 to TRBJ1-5, with D tentatively TRBD1 (5 bases). Per the germline V gene, CDR1 is GTSNPN and CDR2 is SVGIG (reference sequence). Trimming removed 4 bases from V and 0 bases from J, with 13 bases in between. The CDR3 totals 15 residues.

This clonotype was counted only a few times. The V and J genes are TRBV20-1 and TRBJ2-7, with TRBD1 as a possible D gene (5 bases). The V end lost 2 bases, the J end lost 2 bases, and 13 bases lay between the germline ends. Germline CDR1 and CDR2: DFQATT and SNEGSKA (reference sequence). The CDR3 spans 14 residues. CDR3 sequence: CSARRRQSTYEQYF. DNA for the CDR3: TGCAGTGCTAGAAGGAGACAGTCGACCTACGAGCAGTACTTC.

This clonotype was seen many times. The chain joins TRBV24-1 to TRBJ1-2; no clear D. This CDR3 has 13 amino acids. Trimming stripped 8 bases from V and 8 bases from J, with 17 bases between. CDR1 KGHDR and CDR2 SFDVKD come from the germline V gene. The CDR3 bases are TGTGCCACCACCCCCACTGACGGAGAGGGCTACACCTTC. It yields the protein CATTPTDGEGYTF.

This clonotype was seen at least ten times. V is TRBV18 and J is TRBJ2-1; 9 bases line up with TRBD1. There are 15 residues in the CDR3. Germline CDR1 reads KGHSH; CDR2 reads LQKENI. V gave up 1 base and J gave up 4 bases; unmatched junction bases: 2. The CDR3, as DNA: TGTGCCAGCTCACCACAACAGGGGGCGTACAATGAGCAGTTCTTC. This translates into CASSPQQGAYNEQFF. The whole variable domain, filled in from reference TRBV18 and TRBJ2-1, reads NAGVMQNPRHLVRRRGQEARLRCSPMKGHSHVYWYRQLPEEGLKFMVYLQKENIIDESGMPKERFSAEFPKEGPSILRIQQVVRGDSAAYFCASSPQQGAYNEQFFGPGTRLTVL.

The chain has TRBV7-9 and TRBJ2-5; D uncertain. Looked up from germline, CDR1 is SEHNR and CDR2 is FQNEAQ (reference sequence). The CDR3 totals 14 residues. V was trimmed by 5 bases and J by 3 bases, leaving 13 bases between them. CDR3 in amino acids: CASSLHGMKETQYF. The CDR3 DNA reads TGTGCCAGCAGCCTGCATGGGATGAAAGAGACCCAGTACTTC.

This clonotype was observed many times. The J gene is TRBJ1-5, the V gene TRBV4-2; 7 bases align to TRBD1. The germline V gene has CDR1 LGHNA and CDR2 YNFKEQ. The CDR3 loop spans 15 amino acids. The J segment lost 4 bases and the V segment lost 3 bases, leaving 6 bases of the junction unmatched. Here the CDR3 reads CASSHRQGENQPQHF. The DNA of the CDR3 is TGTGCCAGCAGCCATAGACAGGGAGAAAATCAGCCCCAGCATTTT.

With regard to this clonotype: One junction end disagrees with the germline gene, perhaps due to a read error. The genes are TRBV29-1 and TRBJ1-1; D unresolved. This CDR3 has 12 amino acids. Per germline, CDR1 SQVTM and CDR2 ANQGSEA. The CDR3 region has the DNA TGCAGCGTTGTTGGGGTCCGCACTGAAGCTCTCTTT. Its protein is CSVVGVRTEALF.

The chain combines TRBV20-1 with TRBJ1-4; D uncertain. Germline values: CDR1 DFQATT, CDR2 SNEGSKA (reference sequence). Trimming left V 8 bases short and J 7 bases short, with 17 bases between. The CDR3 is made up of 13 amino acids. In DNA form, the CDR3 reads TGCAGTTCCTCCTCGACCTTCGGTGAAAAACTGTTTTTT. Translating gives CSSSSTFGEKLFF.

Note on this clonotype: A single base separates this from a much larger clone, so it may be a read error. This CDR3 reads CASRTGANYAYTF. Here the CDR3 DNA reads TGTGCCAGCAGGACAGGGGCGAACTATGCCTACACCTTC. The rearrangement uses TRBV6-1 and TRBJ1-2; 8 nucleotides match TRBD1. Germline CDR1 reads MNHNS; CDR2 reads SASEGT. This CDR3 region has 13 residues.

This clonotype was counted at least ten times. The V and J genes are TRBV20-1 and TRBJ2-3; either TRBD1 or TRBD2 may supply D (5 bases each). This CDR3 is built from 16 residues. Between the trimmed V and J ends, which lost 5 bases and 0 bases, there was a span of 18 bases. Germline V gene sequence: CDR1 DFQATT, CDR2 SNEGSKA (reference sequence). CDR3 in DNA: TGCAGTGCTCTTTCCCCCAGGGAGCGAAGCACAGATACGCAGTATTTT. Its translation is CSALSPRERSTDTQYF.